This T cell receptor (beta chain) emerged from a study of early T cells in non-severe SARS-CoV-2 infection (dated by TCRdb to 2020 to 2022). Background for the entire study: TCR sequencing used bulk RNA from unsorted whole blood, so alpha and beta chains could not be paired. Points the paper makes about the study in general: Matching against VDJdb was skewed toward anti-spike CD8 responses, likely underestimated virus-specific expansions, and missed private and CD4 specificities.

Preparation of the library involved 5' RACE. The sequencer was a NextSeq 500. In the TCR library protocol, unique molecular identifiers were attached to individual cDNA molecules to correct for PCR bias and sequencing error. TCR alpha and beta chains were both sequenced, and the abundances of alpha and beta sequences in each sample were closely correlated with each other. Per the authors' processing: Decombinator V4 was used to annotate the V gene, J gene and CDR3 of the TCR sequences. TCRs were defined as expanded if a significant change between any two time points was detected under a Poisson model with p below 0.0001. TCR abundances were normalised to the total number of TCRs sequenced per sample and were expressed as counts per million. TRAV1-2 paired with TRAJ12, TRAJ20 or TRAJ33 defined MAIT TCRs, while TRAV10 paired with TRAJ18 defined iNKT TCRs. VDJdb, accessed 1 November 2021, was searched for CMV, EBV and SARS-CoV-2 annotated TCRs, excluding TCRs annotated for multiple antigens. Using fastp trimming at Q25 and MiXCR clonotype assembly, TCRdb reanalyzed the public sequencing data and kept in-frame beta chains. CDR3 protein sequences are deduplicated, and each keeps its most common genes and DNA. TCRdb, not the original authors, processed these V and J calls. The sample table holds under 70,000 distinct CDR3 sequences, of which 5.5% to 7% were seen once. Jointly, the top ten make up 3% to 3.5% of the sample.

Per the germline V gene, SGDLS is the CDR1 and YYNGEE is the CDR2. From the cysteine through the phenylalanine, the CDR3 covers 16 amino acids. The DNA shown is the 48-base CDR3, in frame from base 1. Trimming at the junction amounts to 0 bases on V and 2 bases on J, and the germline ends lie 15 bases apart. A case-control design nested within a healthcare worker cohort in London, UK, was used, with weekly nasopharyngeal swab PCR tests and blood sampling performed. Between 23 and 31 March 2020, the week of the UK lockdown, healthcare workers were enrolled and then followed up weekly for as long as 16 weeks. This clonotype was observed a handful of times. It lacks a known antigen. It has no much larger one-base neighbor in the sample; base qualities were not kept.

Sequenced here: whole blood, sampled at baseline. The V and J genes are TRBV9 and TRBJ2-7; the D element might be TRBD1 or TRBD2, as each aligns at 6 bases. The TCR comes from an adult who was a healthcare worker with PCR-confirmed SARS-CoV-2 infection or an uninfected control (not recorded which). The DNA sequence reads TGTGCCAGCAGCGTAGATTTTGGGGGGCTCCCCTACGAGCAGTACTTC. This yields the protein CASSVDFGGLPYEQYF.